One sample yielded the 25 T cell receptor beta chains listed below, sequenced in a study of radiation and T cells in renal cell carcinoma. Assay: immunoSEQ multiplex PCR; the TCRdb copy retains only in-frame clones and omits some. The table lists some 14,000 clones, around 60% of them singletons. Stated treatment: treatment-naive control, cytoreductive nephrectomy. Sequenced material: tumor tissue, taken from a patient whose treatment was nephrectomy without radiotherapy. Receptors were obtained from a man aged 45-65 years with renal cell carcinoma.

The gene calls are TRBV5-6 and TRBJ1-2, with 7 bases identical to TRBD1. Per the germline V gene, CDR1 is SGHDT and CDR2 is YYEEEE. This CDR3 region has 12 residues. V lost 4 bases and J lost 8; bases outside the gene matches: 5. The DNA for the CDR3 is TGTGCCAGCAGCCCGACAGGGAGGGGCTACACCTTC. Translation: CASSPTGRGYTF.

This clone came up a few times. The chain is built from TRBV30 and TRBJ2-1, with 8 bases aligning to TRBD2. Germline V gene data show CDR1 as GTSNPN and CDR2 as SVGIG (reference sequence). The CDR3 is 14 residues long. CDR3 nucleotides: TGTACTTCTCGGGGAGCGGGGGACCACAATGAGCAGTTCTTC. This sequence encodes CTSRGAGDHNEQFF.

Remarks on this clone: An end of the junction differs from the germline gene, which may be a read error. This CDR3 reads CAWSTGATNAEAFF. The CDR3 DNA follows: TGTGCCTGGAGTACGGGAGCAACGAACGCTGAAGCTTTCTTT. The rearrangement links TRBV30 to TRBJ1-1; D is undetermined. This CDR3 is built from 14 residues. CDR1 and CDR2 from the germline V gene are GTSNPN and SVGIG (reference sequence).

The chain carries TRBV18 and TRBJ1-2, with 9 bases matching TRBD1. The CDR3 loop spans 15 amino acids. In germline, CDR1 is KGHSH, CDR2 LQKENI. The V gene end was trimmed by 4 bases and the J gene end by 1 base; junction bases not matched to a gene: 4. CDR3 in DNA: TGTGCCAGCTCACTCTTGGGACAGGGTAACTATGGCTACACCTTC. Translated, it gives CASSLLGQGNYGYTF.

The chain carries TRBV25-1 and TRBJ1-1; D gene uncertain. The CDR3 loop spans 15 amino acids. V was trimmed by 6 bases and J by 1 base, leaving 15 bases between them. Germline CDR1 reads MGHDK; CDR2 reads SYGVNS. CDR3 DNA: TGTGCCAGCAGCCCCTCCGGGCCTTCGAACACTGAAGCTTTCTTT. Translating it yields CASSPSGPSNTEAFF.

This rearrangement joins TRBV29-1 to TRBJ2-7; 7 nucleotides match TRBD1. Germline V lookup: CDR1 SQVTM, CDR2 ANQGSEA. This CDR3 spans 14 amino acids. CDR3 sequence: CSVTPGTATYEQYF. Written as DNA, the CDR3 is TGCAGTGTCACCCCGGGGACAGCTACCTACGAGCAGTACTTC.

The chain employs TRBV19 and TRBJ2-2, with D unresolved. Between the trimmed V and J ends, which lost 8 bases and 2 bases, there was a span of 15 bases. Germline CDR1 LNHDA, CDR2 SQIVND (reference sequence). The CDR3 is made up of 15 amino acids. CDR3 in amino acids: CASSRGQQNTGELFF. CDR3 DNA sequence: TGTGCCAGTTCCCGTGGGCAGCAAAACACCGGGGAGCTGTTTTTT.

This rearrangement joins TRBV20-1 to TRBJ1-2; no clear D. Germline CDR1 DFQATT, CDR2 SNEGSKA (reference sequence). This CDR3 is 11 amino acids long. Trimming stripped 8 bases from V and 4 bases from J, with 11 bases between. The CDR3: CSPPPPYGYTF. CDR3 coding DNA: TGCAGTCCCCCCCCACCCTATGGCTACACCTTC.

The gene calls are TRBV5-1 and TRBJ2-2; the match to TRBD1 covers 8 bases. The CDR3 is 15 residues long. Germline CDR1 reads SGHRS; CDR2 reads YFSETQ. V lost 4 bases, J lost 2 bases, and 4 bases stayed unmatched. The CDR3 loop is CASSPGQGNTGELFF. The CDR3, as DNA: TGCGCCAGCAGCCCTGGACAGGGAAACACCGGGGAGCTGTTTTTT.

This chain links TRBV28 with TRBJ2-7; 8 nucleotides match TRBD1. Trimming cost V 6 bases and J 3 bases; bases outside gene matches: 4. Germline CDR1 reads MDHEN; CDR2 reads SYDVKM. The CDR3 length is 13 residues. In DNA form, the CDR3 reads TGTGCCAGCAGCCTTACAGGGGGCTACGAGCAGTACTTC. Translation: CASSLTGGYEQYF.

This clone showed up just a few times. The chain uses TRBV5-6 and TRBJ1-6; D remains unclear. Germline CDR1 reads SGHDT; CDR2 reads YYEEEE. This CDR3 region has 15 residues. Trimming removed 0 bases at V and 3 bases at J, with 7 bases between. The CDR3 reads CASSLAGGYNSPLHF. The DNA of the CDR3 is TGTGCCAGCAGCTTGGCGGGCGGCTATAATTCACCCCTCCACTTT.

This clone appeared a single time. The rearrangement joins TRBV6-5 to TRBJ1-6; D is ambiguous. CDR1 and CDR2 from the germline V gene are MNHEY and SVGAGI. The ends were cut back, 1 base at V and 7 bases at J, with 11 bases in the middle. This CDR3 comprises 15 residues. CDR3 in amino acids: CASSYWAGGNSPLHF. The CDR3 DNA is TGTGCCAGCAGTTACTGGGCGGGTGGGAATTCACCCCTCCACTTT.

The V call is TRBV7-8, the J call TRBJ1-1; the match to TRBD1 covers 7 bases. The V gene end was trimmed by 5 bases and the J gene end by 4 bases; junction bases not matched to a gene: 16. The CDR3 covers 17 residues. Germline CDR1 SGHVS, CDR2 FQNEAQ. Written as DNA, the CDR3 is TGTGCCAGCAGCCTACGGGACAGCATCTGGAGTGTCACTGAAGCTTTCTTT. Amino acids: CASSLRDSIWSVTEAFF.

The genes are TRBV18 and TRBJ1-2; D is unresolved. V shed 3 bases and J shed 3 bases, with 14 bases lying between them. Germline V gene data show CDR1 as KGHSH and CDR2 as LQKENI. This CDR3 spans 15 amino acids. CDR3 in amino acids: CASSPVRAGDYGYTF. DNA of the CDR3: TGTGCCAGCTCACCCGTGAGGGCTGGAGACTATGGCTACACCTTC.

J is TRBJ2-7 and V is TRBV19; 9 bases are shared with TRBD1. Germline-derived CDR1 and CDR2 are LNHDA and SQIVND (reference sequence). J was trimmed by 4 bases and V by 7 bases; bases with no gene match: 5. The CDR3 has 13 amino acids. In DNA form, the CDR3 reads TGTGCCAGTAAGGACAGGGGCGGGTACGAGCAGTACTTC. Protein sequence: CASKDRGGYEQYF.

V usage is TRBV19 and J usage is TRBJ1-4; no clear D gene. In germline, CDR1 is LNHDA, CDR2 SQIVND (reference sequence). The CDR3 contains 15 residues. The V end was cut by 1 base, the J end by 1 base, with 7 bases between. DNA of the CDR3: TGTGCCAGTAGTATAGGGGGAGGAACTAATGAAAAACTGTTTTTT. Its translation is CASSIGGGTNEKLFF.

This clone was observed a handful of times. The genes are TRBV6-1 and TRBJ1-5; tentative D call: TRBD1 (6 bases). V was pared by 5 bases and J by 1 base, with 12 bases between. The germline V gene encodes CDR1 MNHNS and CDR2 SASEGT. This CDR3 spans 15 amino acids. The CDR3: CASSIVGASNQPQHF. CDR3 DNA: TGTGCCAGCAGTATTGTGGGGGCAAGCAATCAGCCCCAGCATTTT.

The chain recombines TRBV6-1 with TRBJ2-3, with D hard to call. The CDR3 has 13 amino acids. Germline V gene sequence: CDR1 MNHNS, CDR2 SASEGT. Trimming cost V 6 bases and J 4 bases, with 11 bases left between them. The CDR3, as DNA: TGTGCCAGCAGCCTTTCAAGCCCAGATACGCAGTATTTT. The encoded protein is CASSLSSPDTQYF.

The V call is TRBV25-1, the J call TRBJ1-6, with D possibly TRBD1 on 5 matching bases. The germline CDR1 and CDR2 sequences are MGHDK and SYGVNS. The CDR3 is 13 residues long. Trimming stripped 7 bases from V and 10 bases from J, with 14 bases between. CDR3 in amino acids: CASTALAGSPLHF. CDR3 nucleotides: TGTGCCAGCACCGCATTGGCAGGGTCACCCCTCCACTTT.

The rearrangement links TRBV12-5 to TRBJ1-3; D is uncertain. The germline CDR1 and CDR2 sequences are LGHNT and FRNRAP. The V end was cut by 6 bases, the J end by 4 bases, with 4 bases between. The CDR3 totals 11 residues. The CDR3 loop reads CASGSGNTIYF. The CDR3 nucleotides read TGTGCTAGTGGCTCGGGAAACACCATATATTTT.

The chain uses TRBV5-6 and TRBJ1-5; no clear D. V was trimmed by 0 bases and J by 5 bases, leaving 9 bases between them. The CDR3 contains 14 residues. From germline, CDR1 is SGHDT and CDR2 YYEEEE. CDR3 DNA: TGTGCCAGCAGCTTGGGGGTTCTTTATCAGCCCCAGCATTTT. Its protein product is CASSLGVLYQPQHF.

This clone was detected only once. The chain has TRBV5-1 and TRBJ2-1; TRBD2 matches 7 bases. Germline V gene data show CDR1 as SGHRS and CDR2 as YFSETQ. The CDR3 totals 16 residues. V shed 4 bases, J shed 9 bases, and the junction held 16 bases outside the gene matches. CDR3 amino acids: CASSGGGLGIESEQFF. The DNA of the CDR3 is TGCGCCAGCAGCGGCGGAGGACTAGGTATTGAAAGTGAGCAGTTCTTC.

The chain couples TRBV19 to TRBJ2-3; D possibly corresponds to TRBD2 (5 bases). V shed 5 bases and J shed 3 bases, with 12 bases lying between them. This CDR3 comprises 14 residues. Germline CDR1 is LNHDA and CDR2 is SQIVND (reference sequence). CDR3 region: CASSPLRGTDTQYF. The CDR3 DNA reads TGTGCCAGTAGTCCTCTTCGGGGAACAGATACGCAGTATTTT.

The chain employs TRBV4-1 and TRBJ1-1; TRBD1 is a possible D gene (6 bases). V was clipped by 1 base and J by 1 base, with 13 bases between them. Germline V gene lookup returns CDR1 MGHRA and CDR2 YSYEKL. This CDR3 has 16 residues. The CDR3, as DNA: TGCGCCAGCAGCCAAGTCCTAAGAGGGGGGAACACTGAAGCTTTCTTT. Amino acids: CASSQVLRGGNTEAFF.

CDR3 protein: CASSPQRQGEGGYTF. The CDR3 DNA follows: TGTGCCAGCTCACCACAAAGACAGGGGGAAGGGGGCTACACCTTC. The gene calls are TRBV18 and TRBJ1-2, with 9 positions matching TRBD1. V gave up 1 base and J gave up 8 bases; unmatched junction bases: 8. The CDR3 loop spans 15 amino acids. The V gene's germline CDR1 is KGHSH and CDR2 LQKENI.